The 9 T cell receptor beta chains reported below all come from one sample, sequenced in a study of blood T cell repertoires in COVID-19. Repertoires were generated with immunoSEQ multiplex PCR, while TCRdb's copy carries only in-frame clones and drops some. Of 35,000 to 50,000 clones in the sample, approximately 89% were seen once. The sequenced material came from peripheral blood. The receptors come from a woman between 40 and 55 years old with acute or convalescent COVID-19.

This clone is a singleton in its sample. V gene TRBV6-6 combines with J gene TRBJ1-2, with TRBD1 as a possible D gene (6 bases). The CDR3 covers 16 residues. The V and J ends lost 4 bases and 7 bases respectively, with 22 bases between them. Germline CDR1 MNHNY, CDR2 SVGAGI (reference sequence). This CDR3 reads CASSSPEGEGARGYTF. CDR3 DNA: TGTGCCAGCAGTTCCCCAGAGGGGGAAGGGGCTCGTGGCTACACCTTC.

The rearrangement joins TRBV2 to TRBJ2-7; 9 bases are a match to TRBD1. In germline, CDR1 is SNHLY, CDR2 FYNNEI. Trimming took 6 bases from V and 4 from J; bases not matched to a gene: 13. CDR3 length: 16 amino acids. The CDR3 loop reads CASRGVRGTGLYEQYF. In DNA, the CDR3 is TGTGCCAGCAGAGGAGTAAGAGGGACAGGGCTGTACGAGCAGTACTTC. Full variable domain (remainder filled in from reference TRBV2 and TRBJ2-7): EPEVTQTPSHQVTQMGQEVILRCVPISNHLYFYWYRQILGQKVEFLVSFYNNEISEKSEIFDDQFSVERPDGSNFTLKIRSTKLEDSAMYFCASRGVRGTGLYEQYFGPGTRLTVT.

This clone was counted a single time. The J gene is TRBJ1-3, the V gene TRBV9; the match to TRBD1 covers 7 bases. This CDR3 comprises 17 residues. V was pared by 4 bases and J by 0 bases, with 10 bases of the junction left unmatched. Germline CDR1 reads SGDLS; CDR2 reads YYNGEE. The DNA for the CDR3 is TGTGCCAGCAGCCCCTATTTACAGGGGTCCTCTGGAAACACCATATATTTT. Its protein product is CASSPYLQGSSGNTIYF.

The chain couples TRBV28 to TRBJ1-5; D unresolved. V was shortened by 7 bases and J by 3 bases, with 19 bases between the two germline ends. Per the germline V gene, CDR1 is MDHEN and CDR2 is SYDVKM. The CDR3 is 16 amino acids. The CDR3 nucleotides read TGTGCCAGCACCCTCACGGGAGGAGGGATCAATCAGCCCCAGCATTTT. It codes for CASTLTGGGINQPQHF.

The chain employs TRBV4-2 and TRBJ1-1, with unresolved D. The CDR3 runs 14 residues. The V end lost 1 base, the J end lost 4 bases, and 10 bases lay between the germline ends. The V gene's germline CDR1 is LGHNA and CDR2 YNFKEQ. CDR3 sequence (DNA): TGTGCCAGCAGCCAAGGCGGGATTAGCACTGAAGCTTTCTTT. The encoded protein is CASSQGGISTEAFF.

This chain uses TRBV2 with TRBJ1-6; possible D gene TRBD1, 6 bases. Germline lookup yields CDR1 SNHLY and CDR2 FYNNEI. There are 15 residues in the CDR3. Trimming cost V 4 bases and J 9 bases, with 16 bases left between them. The CDR3 loop is CASSVEGVGGSPLHF. The CDR3 DNA reads as TGTGCCAGCAGTGTCGAGGGGGTTGGTGGTTCACCCCTCCACTTT.

This chain uses TRBV2 with TRBJ2-5; perhaps TRBD1 as D (6 bases). Germline V gene sequence: CDR1 SNHLY, CDR2 FYNNEI. The V gene lost 3 bases and the J gene lost 2 bases, with 13 bases spanning the gap. There are 15 residues in the CDR3. The chain's CDR3 is CASSDRQGKQETQYF. The CDR3 nucleotides are TGTGCCAGCAGTGACCGTCAGGGGAAACAAGAGACCCAGTACTTC.

The V and J genes are TRBV12-3 or TRBV12-4 and TRBJ2-2, with D unclear. V shed 3 bases and J shed 6 bases, with 8 bases lying between them. This CDR3 is built from 13 residues. CDR3 nucleotide sequence: TGTGCCAGCAGTTTCCCCTCGGCCGGGGAGCTGTTTTTT. It encodes CASSFPSAGELFF.

The genes are TRBV19 and TRBJ1-4; D remains ambiguous. The CDR3 is 14 residues long. The germline V gene encodes CDR1 LNHDA and CDR2 SQIVND (reference sequence). Trimming left V 3 bases short and J 4 bases short, with 9 bases between. CDR3 in amino acids: CASSITAFNEKLFF. The DNA of the CDR3 is TGTGCCAGTAGTATTACAGCCTTTAATGAAAAACTGTTTTTT.